Listed here are 23 T cell receptor beta chains from one sample, sequenced in a study of identical twins. TCRdb processed the 5' RACE reads anew with MiXCR; each CDR3 protein has one entry. In the table there are about 190,000 distinct CDR3 sequences, around 15% of which are singletons. This same sample was also part of a study on T cells expressing NK-cell markers.

The sequenced sample was CD8+ T cells sorted from blood. The receptors originated from a woman aged 18-29 years in good health.

This clonotype turned up a few times. The V gene is TRBV4-3, the J gene TRBJ1-5; no reliable D call. There are 16 residues in the CDR3. Trimming left V 1 base short and J 5 bases short, with 15 bases between. Per germline, CDR1 LGHNA and CDR2 YSLEER. This CDR3 is CASSQGYGRRDQPQHF. Here the CDR3 DNA reads TGCGCCAGCAGCCAAGGATACGGCAGAAGAGATCAGCCCCAGCATTTT.

J is TRBJ2-7 and V is TRBV10-1; D uncertain. There are 16 residues in the CDR3. The germline V and J ends were trimmed by 5 bases and 2 bases, with 19 bases remaining between them. Germline CDR1 WNHNN, CDR2 SYGVQD (reference sequence). CDR3 DNA sequence: TGCGCCAGCAGTTGGGATACAACGCGCCCAACCTACGAGCAGTACTTC. Residues: CASSWDTTRPTYEQYF.

This clonotype was counted a few times. The gene calls are TRBV27 and TRBJ1-5, with D tentatively TRBD1 (5 bases). The length of the CDR3 is 13 residues. Per germline, CDR1 MNHEY and CDR2 SMNVEV (reference sequence). Trimming took off 3 bases at V and 7 bases at J, with 10 bases between the two ends. Written as DNA, the CDR3 is TGTGCCAGCAGTTTTTGGGGGGACCAGCCCCAGCATTTT. Its protein is CASSFWGDQPQHF.

This clonotype was counted between two and nine times. The V and J genes are TRBV12-3 or TRBV12-4 and TRBJ1-2; weak D call: TRBD1 (5 bases). The germline V and J ends were trimmed by 7 bases and 7 bases, with 13 bases remaining between them. This CDR3 is 12 amino acids long. The CDR3 DNA sequence: TGTGCCAGCAAAACCGAGGGGTTTGGCTACACCTTC. This codes for CASKTEGFGYTF.

This clonotype was picked up many times. The chain has TRBV7-8 and TRBJ1-1; TRBD1 might be the D (5 bases). The CDR3 is made up of 16 amino acids. Looked up from germline, CDR1 is SGHVS and CDR2 is FQNEAQ. The V end was cut by 2 bases, the J end by 0 bases, with 13 bases between. The CDR3 DNA follows: TGTGCCAGCAGCTTATTCCGGGGGTCAATGAACACTGAAGCTTTCTTT. It codes for CASSLFRGSMNTEAFF.

This clonotype was seen only a few times. V gene TRBV9 combines with J gene TRBJ2-1, with D uncertain. The CDR3 is 15 amino acids. The germline V gene has CDR1 SGDLS and CDR2 YYNGEE. The V gene lost 3 bases and the J gene lost 0 bases, with 10 bases spanning the gap. The CDR3 coding sequence is TGTGCCAGCAGCGCAGACTCCCGCTCCTACAATGAGCAGTTCTTC. Amino acid sequence: CASSADSRSYNEQFF. Variable domain in full (rest from reference TRBV9 and TRBJ2-1): DSGVTQTPKHLITATGQRVTLRCSPRSGDLSVYWYQQSLDQGLQFLIQYYNGEERAKGNILERFSAQQFPDLHSELNLSSLELGDSALYFCASSADSRSYNEQFFGPGTRLTVL.

The chain recombines TRBV7-6 with TRBJ2-3; 7 nucleotides agree with TRBD2. V lost 0 bases, J lost 5 bases, and 8 bases stayed unmatched. The CDR3 has 16 residues. Per the germline V gene, CDR1 is SGHVS and CDR2 is FNYEAQ. The CDR3 region is CASSLAPGGRGDTQYF. The CDR3, as DNA: TGTGCCAGCAGCTTAGCGCCGGGTGGGAGGGGAGATACGCAGTATTTT.

This clonotype was counted at least ten times. The V call is TRBV11-2, the J call TRBJ2-1; D remains ambiguous. The germline V and J ends were trimmed by 2 bases and 10 bases, with 3 bases remaining between them. The CDR3 totals 10 residues. Germline CDR1 and CDR2: SGHAT and FQNNGV. The CDR3 nucleotides read TGTGCCAGCAGCTTATACGAGCAGTTCTTC. Its translation is CASSLYEQFF.

V and J are TRBV7-6 and TRBJ2-1, with D unclear. The length of the CDR3 is 12 residues. Between the trimmed V and J ends, which lost 4 bases and 9 bases, there was a span of 10 bases. The V gene's germline CDR1 is SGHVS and CDR2 FNYEAQ. The CDR3 reads CASSSGNLEQFF. The CDR3 nucleotides are TGTGCCAGCAGCTCCGGTAACCTTGAGCAGTTCTTC.

The V and J genes are TRBV7-2 and TRBJ2-7, with 11 bases fitting TRBD2. V shed 3 bases, J shed 2 bases, and the junction held 6 bases outside the gene matches. This CDR3 is built from 16 residues. Germline values: CDR1 SGHTA, CDR2 FQGNSA. The CDR3 loop reads CASSFGILAGAYEQYF. CDR3 in DNA: TGTGCCAGCAGCTTCGGTATACTAGCGGGAGCCTACGAGCAGTACTTC. Drawing the rest from reference TRBV7-2 and TRBJ2-7, the complete variable domain is GAGVSQSPSNKVTEKGKDVELRCDPISGHTALYWYRQSLGQGLEFLIYFQGNSAPDKSGLPSDRFSAERTGGSVSTLTIQRTQQEDSAVYLCASSFGILAGAYEQYFGPGTRLTVT.

This chain links TRBV7-8 with TRBJ1-6, with 10 nucleotides matching TRBD1. Germline CDR1 and CDR2: SGHVS and FQNEAQ. This CDR3 is 16 amino acids long. The junction had 7 bases not matched to a gene; V was cut back by 5 bases and J by 6 bases. CDR3 in DNA: TGTGCCAGCAGCCAGACAGGGGGCTTACCTAATTCACCCCTCCACTTT. Its translation: CASSQTGGLPNSPLHF.

This clonotype has a single count. The chain is built from TRBV29-1 and TRBJ2-1, with 13 bases fitting TRBD2. J gave up 8 bases and V 7 bases, and 5 bases lay outside the gene matches. This CDR3 spans 13 amino acids. Per germline, CDR1 SQVTM and CDR2 ANQGSEA. The CDR3 is CSGAGTSGDEQFF. In DNA, the CDR3 is TGCAGCGGGGCCGGGACTAGCGGGGATGAGCAGTTCTTC.

The chain joins TRBV12-3 or TRBV12-4 to TRBJ2-1; 7 nucleotides line up with TRBD1. The CDR3 has 15 residues. The V gene end was trimmed by 4 bases and the J gene end by 2 bases; junction bases not matched to a gene: 5. The CDR3 loop is CASSSTGTTYNEQFF. The CDR3, as DNA: TGTGCCAGCAGTTCGACAGGGACCACCTACAATGAGCAGTTCTTC.

The chain recombines TRBV7-9 with TRBJ2-7, with 7 nucleotides matching TRBD2. Germline CDR1 is SEHNR and CDR2 is FQNEAQ (reference sequence). CDR3 length: 12 amino acids. Losses at the gene ends were 5 bases for V and 9 bases for J; bases not matched to a gene: 7. CDR3 loop: CASSGGGAGQYF. CDR3 nucleotide sequence: TGTGCCAGCAGCGGGGGAGGGGCTGGGCAGTACTTC. Supplemented by reference TRBV7-9 and TRBJ2-7, the full variable domain reads DTGVSQNPRHKITKRGQNVTFRCDPISEHNRLYWYRQTLGQGPEFLTYFQNEAQLEKSRLLSDRFSAERPKGSFSTLEIQRTEQGDSAMYLCASSGGGAGQYFGPGTRLTVT.

The chain couples TRBV29-1 to TRBJ2-1; no definite D call. V was clipped by 7 bases and J by 4 bases, with 11 bases between them. The germline V gene encodes CDR1 SQVTM and CDR2 ANQGSEA. This CDR3 has 12 residues. The CDR3 is CSAESVYNEQFF. The CDR3 nucleotides read TGCAGCGCTGAGTCTGTGTACAATGAGCAGTTCTTC.

This sequence joins TRBV27 and TRBJ1-1, with D uncertain. Germline V lookup: CDR1 MNHEY, CDR2 SMNVEV (reference sequence). The CDR3 runs to 14 residues. Between the trimmed V and J ends, which lost 6 bases and 1 base, there was a span of 12 bases. CDR3 amino acids: CASRSVGSNTEAFF. The CDR3 coding sequence is TGTGCCAGCAGGTCTGTAGGGTCGAACACTGAAGCTTTCTTT.

In its sample, this clonotype was seen a few times. V gene TRBV20-1 combines with J gene TRBJ2-1, with TRBD2 matching over 9 bases. This CDR3 contains 14 residues. Germline assignment: CDR1 DFQATT and CDR2 SNEGSKA (reference sequence). J gave up 3 bases and V 3 bases, and 3 bases lay outside the gene matches. CDR3 DNA: TGCAGTGCTAGTGCGGGGGGGAACTACAATGAGCAGTTCTTC. Protein sequence: CSASAGGNYNEQFF.

The rearrangement joins TRBV2 to TRBJ2-7; weak D call: TRBD1 (6 bases). Looked up from germline, CDR1 is SNHLY and CDR2 is FYNNEI. V was cut by 6 bases and J by 4 bases, with 19 bases left in between. The CDR3 contains 15 residues. This chain's CDR3 is CASREEKNREYEQYF. In DNA, the CDR3 is TGTGCCAGCAGAGAGGAGAAAAACAGGGAGTACGAGCAGTACTTC.

CDR3 in DNA: TGTGCCAGCAGCGCGGGGAGCGGATACGAGCAGTACTTC. It is translated as CASSAGSGYEQYF. The chain combines TRBV27 with TRBJ2-7; a weak D match, TRBD2 (6 bases). The V gene's germline CDR1 is MNHEY and CDR2 SMNVEV (reference sequence). Trimming took off 6 bases at V and 4 bases at J, with 13 bases between the two ends. This CDR3 has 13 residues.

A few counts support this clonotype. The chain employs TRBV13 and TRBJ2-1; tentative D call: TRBD2 (5 bases). Germline V CDR1 and CDR2: PRHDT, FYEKMQ (reference sequence). CDR3 size: 13 residues. V shed 5 bases and J shed 6 bases, with 11 bases lying between them. CDR3 DNA sequence: TGTGCCAGCAGCCCACGGGCGGGCAATGAGCAGTTCTTC. Protein: CASSPRAGNEQFF.

The gene calls are TRBV12-3 or TRBV12-4 and TRBJ1-1, with D unresolved. The CDR3 is 14 amino acids. Trimming took 3 bases from V and 4 from J, leaving 12 bases between them. Here the CDR3 reads CASSFTTRSTEAFF. In nucleotides, the CDR3 is TGTGCCAGCAGTTTCACTACTAGAAGCACTGAAGCTTTCTTT.

This clonotype appeared a few times. V gene TRBV11-2 combines with J gene TRBJ1-3, with D unclear. This CDR3 comprises 11 residues. CDR1 is SGHAT and CDR2 is FQNNGV in the germline V gene. V was pared by 4 bases and J by 8 bases, with 6 bases between. The chain's CDR3 is CASSSIYTIYF. Written as DNA, the CDR3 is TGTGCCAGCAGCTCTATTTACACCATATATTTT.

J is TRBJ2-5 and V is TRBV7-2; 9 bases are a match to TRBD2. This CDR3 has 12 amino acids. CDR1 and CDR2 from the germline V gene are SGHTA and FQGNSA. Losses at the gene ends were 6 bases for V and 5 bases for J; bases not matched to a gene: 1. CDR3 region: CASRGLAETQYF. DNA of the CDR3: TGTGCCAGCAGAGGACTAGCGGAGACCCAGTACTTC.